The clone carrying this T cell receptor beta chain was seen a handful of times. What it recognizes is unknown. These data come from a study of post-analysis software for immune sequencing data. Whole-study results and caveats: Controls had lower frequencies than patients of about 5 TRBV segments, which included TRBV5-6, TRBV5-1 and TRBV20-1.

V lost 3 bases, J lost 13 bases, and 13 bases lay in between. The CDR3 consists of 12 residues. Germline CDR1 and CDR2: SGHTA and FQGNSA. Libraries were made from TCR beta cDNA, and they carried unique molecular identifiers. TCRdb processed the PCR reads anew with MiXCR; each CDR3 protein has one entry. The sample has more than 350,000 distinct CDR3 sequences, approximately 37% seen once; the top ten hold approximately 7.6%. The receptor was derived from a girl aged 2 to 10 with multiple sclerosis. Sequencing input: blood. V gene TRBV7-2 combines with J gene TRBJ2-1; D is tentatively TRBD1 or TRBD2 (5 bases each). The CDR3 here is CASSFDGTLQFF. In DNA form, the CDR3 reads TGTGCCAGCAGCTTTGACGGGACCCTACAGTTCTTC.